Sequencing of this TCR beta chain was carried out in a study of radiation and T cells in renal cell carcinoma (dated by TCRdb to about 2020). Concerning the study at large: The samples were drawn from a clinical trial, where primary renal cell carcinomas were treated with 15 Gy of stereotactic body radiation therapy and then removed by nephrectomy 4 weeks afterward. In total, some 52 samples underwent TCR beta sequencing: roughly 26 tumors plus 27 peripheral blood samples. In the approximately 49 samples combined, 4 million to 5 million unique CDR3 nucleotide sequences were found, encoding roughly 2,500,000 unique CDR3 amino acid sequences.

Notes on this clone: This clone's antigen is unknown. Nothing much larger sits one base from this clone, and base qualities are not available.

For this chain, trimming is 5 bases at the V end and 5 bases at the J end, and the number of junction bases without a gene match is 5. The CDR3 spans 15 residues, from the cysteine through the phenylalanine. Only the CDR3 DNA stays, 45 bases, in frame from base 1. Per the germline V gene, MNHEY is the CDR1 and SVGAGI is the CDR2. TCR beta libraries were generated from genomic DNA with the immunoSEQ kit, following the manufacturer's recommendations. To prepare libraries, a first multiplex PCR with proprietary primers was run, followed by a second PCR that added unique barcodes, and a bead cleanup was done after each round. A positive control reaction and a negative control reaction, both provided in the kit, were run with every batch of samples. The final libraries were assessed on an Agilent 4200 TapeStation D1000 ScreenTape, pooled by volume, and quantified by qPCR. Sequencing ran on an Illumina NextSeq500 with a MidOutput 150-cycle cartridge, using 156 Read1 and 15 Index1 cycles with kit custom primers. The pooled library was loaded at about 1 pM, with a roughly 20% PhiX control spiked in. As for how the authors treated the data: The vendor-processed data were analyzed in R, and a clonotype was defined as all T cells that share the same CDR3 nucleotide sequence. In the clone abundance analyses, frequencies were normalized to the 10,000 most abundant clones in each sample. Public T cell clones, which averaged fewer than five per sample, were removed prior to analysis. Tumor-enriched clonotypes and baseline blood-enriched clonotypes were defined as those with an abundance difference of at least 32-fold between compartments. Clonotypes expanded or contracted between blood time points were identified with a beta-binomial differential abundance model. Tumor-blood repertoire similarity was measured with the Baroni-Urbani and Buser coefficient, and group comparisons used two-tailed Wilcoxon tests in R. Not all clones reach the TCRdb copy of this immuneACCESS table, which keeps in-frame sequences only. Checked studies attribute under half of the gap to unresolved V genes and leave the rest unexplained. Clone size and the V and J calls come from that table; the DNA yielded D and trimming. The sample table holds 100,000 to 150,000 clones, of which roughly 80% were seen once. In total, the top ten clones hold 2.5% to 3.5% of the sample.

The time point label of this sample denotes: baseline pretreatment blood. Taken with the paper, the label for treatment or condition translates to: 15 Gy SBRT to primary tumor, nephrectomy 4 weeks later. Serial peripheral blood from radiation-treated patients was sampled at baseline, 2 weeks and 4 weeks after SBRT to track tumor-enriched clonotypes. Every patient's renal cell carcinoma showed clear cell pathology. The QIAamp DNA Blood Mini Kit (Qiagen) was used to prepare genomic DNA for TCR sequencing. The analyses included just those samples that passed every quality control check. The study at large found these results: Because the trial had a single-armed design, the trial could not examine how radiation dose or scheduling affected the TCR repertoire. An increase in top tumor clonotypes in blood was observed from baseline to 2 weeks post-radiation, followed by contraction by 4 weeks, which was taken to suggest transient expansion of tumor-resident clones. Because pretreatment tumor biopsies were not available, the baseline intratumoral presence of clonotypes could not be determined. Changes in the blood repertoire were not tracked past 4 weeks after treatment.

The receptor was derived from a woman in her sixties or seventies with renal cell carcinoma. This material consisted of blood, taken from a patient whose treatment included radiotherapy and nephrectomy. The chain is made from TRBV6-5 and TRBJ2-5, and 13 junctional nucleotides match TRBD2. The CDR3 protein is CASSPGLAGEETQYF. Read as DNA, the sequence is TGTGCCAGCAGTCCAGGACTAGCGGGAGAGGAGACCCAGTACTTC.